This T cell receptor (beta chain) was recovered during a study of cytomegalovirus exposure and HLA in healthy donors. Of note for this clone: Its target is unknown.

Study-wide findings and caveats: V- and J-gene trimming in TCR beta was tied to a missense DCLRE1C variant by an analysis performed later. Presence/absence results assume similar sequencing depth per donor, which may not hold.

Use of 60 Vbeta and 13 Jbeta primers characterized the PCR. Original analysis: A follow-up analysis tallied about 88 million unique TCR beta chains, roughly 11 million shared. Clones were sequenced by immunoSEQ multiplex PCR, and TCRdb holds only the in-frame ones, with some missing. V, J and clone size are taken as reported in that table, and D and trimming were inferred from the DNA itself. The sample holds 170,000 or so clones, approximately 80% seen once. With 5 bases removed from V and 4 bases from J, the gap between germline ends came to 12 bases. CDR1 SNHLY and CDR2 FYNNEI come from the germline V gene. The CDR3 extends over 15 amino acids.

The chain links TRBV2 to TRBJ2-6; D gene uncertain. Sequencing input: PBMCs. The receptor's source is a man aged 18 to 30 in good health and CMV-seronegative. This CDR3 is CASSTVISGANVLTF. The DNA for the CDR3 is TGTGCCAGCAGTACGGTTATCTCCGGGGCCAACGTCCTGACTTTC. The full variable domain, in which reference TRBV2 and TRBJ2-6 provide the parts outside the CDR3, is EPEVTQTPSHQVTQMGQEVILRCVPISNHLYFYWYRQILGQKVEFLVSFYNNEISEKSEIFDDQFSVERPDGSNFTLKIRSTKLEDSAMYFCASSTVISGANVLTFGAGSRLTVL.